This TCR beta chain is drawn from a study of OX40 agonist ivuxolimab in advanced cancers. Looking at the study overall: Recorded diagnoses for dose-escalation patients were hepatocellular carcinoma, melanoma, renal cell or head and neck cancer. Study-wide results and limits: At 0.1 to 3.0 mg/kg and by week 6, CD4+ and CD8+ T cells in the blood had expanded clonally.

Only in-frame clones appear in the TCRdb table, and some are missing; sequencing was by immunoSEQ multiplex PCR. This sample has tens of thousands of clones, with roughly 80% found just once. V lost 1 base, J lost 11 bases, and 12 bases lay in between. CDR1 is SGDLS and CDR2 is YYNGEE in the germline V gene. The CDR3 totals 12 residues. A remark on this clone: The antigen is not known.

The material sequenced was CD4+ or CD8+ T cells sorted from blood, taken in a trial of the OX40 agonist ivuxolimab. This sequence was found in an adult with an advanced solid tumor such as melanoma, head and neck, liver or kidney cancer. The J gene is TRBJ1-2, the V gene TRBV9; D might be TRBD1 (6 bases). The CDR3: CASSVTQGPYTF. The CDR3 DNA reads as TGTGCCAGCAGCGTAACACAGGGACCATACACCTTC.